These T cell receptor beta chains were read from a single sample in a study of cytomegalovirus exposure and HLA in healthy donors. Sequencing used immunoSEQ multiplex PCR; TCRdb keeps in-frame clones, though not all of them. The sample records a few hundred thousand clones, over 80% being singletons. The sample comprised PBMCs. These receptors came from a woman aged 25 to 45 in good health and CMV-seropositive. CDR3s include the opening cysteine and the closing phenylalanine or tryptophan. The D gene is left open where the match is weak. For some rows the clone size is stated as once, few or many, or as a class when expanded; others skip it.

D gene,J gene,V gene,clone size,CDR3 DNA,CDR3 protein
.,TRBJ1-2,TRBV5-1,.,TGCGCCAGCAGCTCCGGGACGAGATATGGCTACACCTTC,CASSSGTRYGYTF
TRBD2,TRBJ2-1,TRBV2,.,TGTGCCAGCAGACAAGGACTAGCGGGGAATGAGCAGTTCTTC,CASRQGLAGNEQFF
.,TRBJ1-1,TRBV18,once,TGTGCCAGCTCACCTTCTCTAAGCCAACTGAACACTGAAGCTTTCTTT,CASSPSLSQLNTEAFF
TRBD1,TRBJ1-1,TRBV7-9,.,TGTGCCAGCAGCTCAGGGACAGGGTATACTGAAGCTTTCTTT,CASSSGTGYTEAFF
TRBD1,TRBJ2-3,TRBV7-6,.,TGTGCCAGCAGCCTAGGGACAGTCCCAGATACGCAGTATTTT,CASSLGTVPDTQYF
.,TRBJ1-1,TRBV7-3,.,TGTGCCAGCAGCTTCTGGCGGGACACTGAAGCTTTCTTT,CASSFWRDTEAFF
TRBD1,TRBJ1-2,TRBV9,.,TGTGCCAGCAGCGTTGGGTGGACAGGGAACGGCTATGGCTACACCTTC,CASSVGWTGNGYGYTF
TRBD2,TRBJ2-1,TRBV6-1,.,TGTGCCAGCAGTGATGACCTAGCGGGAGGGGGCAATGAGCAGTTCTTC,CASSDDLAGGGNEQFF
.,TRBJ1-1,TRBV25-1,.,TGTGCCAGCAGTGACACCTTGAACACTGAAGCTTTCTTT,CASSDTLNTEAFF
.,TRBJ1-1,TRBV5-5,.,TGTGCCAGCAGCTTAGACGGAGGGGAAACTGAAGCTTTCTTT,CASSLDGGETEAFF
.,TRBJ1-1,TRBV28,.,TGTGCCAGCAGTTTCTCGACAAACACTGAAGCTTTCTTT,CASSFSTNTEAFF
TRBD1,TRBJ1-5,TRBV4-3,.,TGCGCCAGCAGCCAAGAGCAGGGGGCGAGCCAGCCCCAGCATTTT,CASSQEQGASQPQHF
.,TRBJ1-3,TRBV6-5,.,TGTGCCAGCAGCCCTCACAGGGCCTCTGGAAACACCATATATTTT,CASSPHRASGNTIYF
.,TRBJ1-1,TRBV6-1,.,TGTGCCAGCAGTGAAGCTCGAAGAGAAGCTTTCTTT,CASSEARREAFF
.,TRBJ2-1,TRBV30,few,TGTGCCTGGGGGATGAAGAGGTACTACAATGAGCAGTTCTTC,CAWGMKRYYNEQFF
TRBD2,TRBJ2-3,TRBV27,few,TGTGCCACCGCCCGGACTAGCGGGAGCCGGACCACAGATACGCAGTATTTT,CATARTSGSRTTDTQYF
.,TRBJ2-7,TRBV7-8,once,TGTGCCAGCAGCTTAGGGAGAGGGCAGTACTTC,CASSLGRGQYF
TRBD1,TRBJ1-3,TRBV19,few,TGTGCCAGTAGTCGGGACAGCCTGTTCTCTGGAAACACCATATATTTT,CASSRDSLFSGNTIYF
.,TRBJ2-5,TRBV15,.,TGTGCCACCAGCTCGCGCGGGGCCCAAGAGACCCAGTACTTC,CATSSRGAQETQYF
TRBD1,TRBJ2-7,TRBV27,once,TGTGCCAGCAGTCGGGGACAGGTCTACGAGCAGTACTTC,CASSRGQVYEQYF
.,TRBJ2-3,TRBV27,.,TGTGCCAGCAGTTCCCCTCTTTATACGCAGTATTTT,CASSSPLYTQYF
TRBD1,TRBJ1-5,TRBV28,.,TGTGCCAGCATCGACAGGGGAAATGGTCAGCCCCAGCATTTT,CASIDRGNGQPQHF
TRBD1,TRBJ2-7,TRBV19,few,TGTGCCAGTAGTATAGCCGGGACAGGGGGCTACGAGCAGTACTTC,CASSIAGTGGYEQYF
TRBD1,TRBJ2-1,TRBV2,.,TGTGCCAGCAGTGGCGATTGGGACAGGGGGCGAATCGATGAGCAGTTCTTC,CASSGDWDRGRIDEQFF
.,TRBJ1-1,TRBV29-1,.,.,CSTILRAGVTEAFF
.,TRBJ1-3,TRBV10-2,few,TGCGCCAGCAGGGGGGACGGACTCCTATATTTT,CASRGDGLLYF
.,TRBJ2-2,TRBV2,.,TGTGCCAGCAGTGAATCTAACGCCTGGGGGACCGGGGAGCTGTTTTTT,CASSESNAWGTGELFF
.,TRBJ1-1,TRBV29-1,.,TGCAGCGTTGTGACCCAAGGGGGAACTGAAGCTTTCTTT,CSVVTQGGTEAFF
.,TRBJ2-1,TRBV2,.,TGTGCCAGCAGTGAAGCGCTTAGGGGCGGCTCCTACAATGAGCAGTTCTTC,CASSEALRGGSYNEQFF
.,TRBJ1-3,TRBV2,.,TGTGCCAGCAGTGATACAGGGTTAATTGGAAACACCATATATTTT,CASSDTGLIGNTIYF
TRBD1,TRBJ1-1,TRBV4-2,.,TGTGCCAGCAGCACCGGGACAGGGGACACTGAAGCTTTCTTT,CASSTGTGDTEAFF
TRBD1,TRBJ2-5,TRBV2,.,TGTGCCAGCAGCATGACAGGGATGGAGACCCAGTACTTC,CASSMTGMETQYF
.,TRBJ2-7,TRBV19,few,TGTGCCAGTAGTATAGATCCTAGTTTTGTCTCCGAGCAGTACTTC,CASSIDPSFVSEQYF
.,TRBJ2-3,TRBV15,.,TGTGCCACCAGCAGAGATTATACAGGGAGGGTCGGGACAGATACGCAGTATTTT,CATSRDYTGRVGTDTQYF
TRBD1,TRBJ1-2,TRBV6-1,.,TGTGCCAGCATAATACAGGGGATCGGCTATGGCTACACCTTC,CASIIQGIGYGYTF
.,TRBJ2-1,TRBV5-1,.,TGCGCCAGCAGCTTGGAGAATCTGAATGAGCAGTTCTTC,CASSLENLNEQFF
.,TRBJ1-1,TRBV6-1,.,TGTGCCAGCAGTGAACTTGGGGACACTGAAGCTTTCTTT,CASSELGDTEAFF
.,TRBJ2-1,TRBV6-1,.,TGTGCCAGCAGTGAACTCGGCACCTACTCCTACAATGAGCAGTTCTTC,CASSELGTYSYNEQFF
TRBD2,TRBJ2-7,TRBV28,.,TGTGCCAGCAGTTCCGAGCGGGGGGACTCCTACGAGCAGTACTTC,CASSSERGDSYEQYF
.,TRBJ1-2,TRBV6-5,.,TGTGCCAGCAGTAGTGAATTTAACTATGGCTACACCTTC,CASSSEFNYGYTF
.,TRBJ2-3,TRBV2,.,TGTGCCACCGCACTAGAGGATACGCAGTATTTT,CATALEDTQYF
.,TRBJ2-1,TRBV28,.,TGTGCCAGCACCGTAAGGGATGAGCAGTTCTTC,CASTVRDEQFF